The T cell receptor (beta chain) under discussion was sequenced for a study of shared clonotypes between healthy human individuals. Study-wide points: It was observed that around 5% of naive CD4 clonotypes were shared across several donors. The sole specimen, blood, was sampled, and tissue repertoires likely differ.

Concerning this clone: The target antigen is unknown.

Both subsets, CD45RA+ naive and CD45RA-negative memory, were split from the CD4+ cells. The repertoire was sequenced with immunoSEQ multiplex PCR; TCRdb's copy has only in-frame clones and lacks some. The data hold under 1,100,000 clones, with 78% observed a single time. CDR3 size: 15 residues. The germline V gene has CDR1 SGHRS and CDR2 YFSETQ. The V and J ends lost 4 bases and 5 bases, in that order; junction bases with no gene match: 6. The chain has TRBV5-1 and TRBJ2-2; 9 bases are shared with TRBD1. The sample comprised memory CD4+ T cells from PBMCs. Sample subset: CD45RA-negative fraction. This sequence was found in a man between 18 and 35 years old in good health. Some clones in this sample may be carry-over from other donors' samples. The CDR3 reads CASSTGQGETGELFF. The CDR3 DNA reads TGCGCCAGCAGCACGGGACAGGGCGAGACCGGGGAGCTGTTTTTT. The complete variable domain, with remaining parts taken from reference TRBV5-1 and TRBJ2-2, reads KAGVTQTPRYLIKTRGQQVTLSCSPISGHRSVSWYQQTPGQGLQFLFEYFSETQRNKGNFPGRFSGRQFSNSRSEMNVSTLELGDSALYLCASSTGQGETGELFFGEGSRLTVL.